Below are 5 T cell receptor beta chains sequenced from a single sample in a study of metastatic and nonmetastatic thyroid tumors. TCRdb used MiXCR to call clones anew from the PCR reads. The sample yields about 20,000 clones, 11% seen once. All patients were untreated before thyroid surgery. The specimen was blood. The origin of the receptors is a female donor with papillary thyroid cancer or a benign thyroid nodule (not recorded which). Some clones in this sample may be carry-over from other donors' samples.

The sample holds a few counts of this clone. This chain connects TRBV6-5 to TRBJ2-2, with 7 nucleotides matching TRBD2. The CDR3 loop spans 15 amino acids. V trimming: 4 bases; J trimming: 0 bases; junction bases outside the gene matches: 2. Germline CDR1 and CDR2: MNHEY and SVGAGI. Written as DNA, the CDR3 is TGTGCCAGCAGTTGGAGCGGGGCGAACACCGGGGAGCTGTTTTTT. This sequence encodes CASSWSGANTGELFF.

The rearrangement links TRBV6-1 to TRBJ1-1, with 7 bases lining up with TRBD1. V trimming: 8 bases; J trimming: 4 bases; junction bases outside the gene matches: 13. Germline CDR1 MNHNS, CDR2 SASEGT. The CDR3 length is 15 residues. CDR3 bases: TGTGCCAGCTCTCCCGGAGACAGGGTGGGCACTGAAGCTTTCTTT. This gives the protein CASSPGDRVGTEAFF.

In its sample, this clone was seen a few times. Its ends do not fully match the called genes, so a read error is possible. This chain links TRBV27 with TRBJ2-3; D gene unclear. Germline CDR1 is MNHEY and CDR2 is SMNVEV (reference sequence). CDR3 size: 15 residues. The DNA of the CDR3 is TGTGCCAGCAGTTTACGGACCGGGTTCACAGATACTCAGTATTTT. Its translation is CASSLRTGFTDTQYF.

This sequence joins TRBV7-8 and TRBJ2-7; D is uncertain. V was cut by 5 bases and J by 3 bases, with 14 bases left in between. CDR3 length equals 14 residues. Looked up from germline, CDR1 is SGHVS and CDR2 is FQNEAQ. CDR3: CASSPEVVDYEQYF. The CDR3 DNA reads as TGTGCCAGCAGCCCGGAAGTTGTGGACTACGAGCAGTACTTC.

This clone was seen repeatedly, ten times or more. This chain uses TRBV30 with TRBJ2-3, with 9 bases matching TRBD2. The CDR3 spans 11 residues. Trimming took 7 bases from V and 10 from J; bases not matched to a gene: 6. The V gene's germline CDR1 is GTSNPN and CDR2 SVGIG (reference sequence). The CDR3 coding sequence is TGTGCCTTAGGGACTAGCTGGTCGCAGTATTTT. It specifies CALGTSWSQYF.